Shown below are 19 T cell receptor beta chains from a single sample sequenced in a study of blood T cell repertoires in COVID-19 (dated by TCRdb to the early 2020s). Library generation was performed with the immunoSEQ multiplex PCR assay. TCRdb's version of the immuneACCESS table is confined to in-frame rearrangements and falls short of the full clone set. An unresolved V gene accounts for under half of the shortfall where checked; the remainder is of unknown origin. The sample yields roughly 390,000 clones; roughly 85% were counted once. Of the sample, 3% to 4.5% falls within the top ten clones. Input material: peripheral blood. The receptors come from a woman under 30 with acute or convalescent COVID-19.

This clone was detected once. The rearrangement links TRBV11-1 to TRBJ2-1, with D hard to call. The germline V gene has CDR1 SGHAT and CDR2 FQDESV (reference sequence). Deletions cut 2 bases from V and 4 bases from J, with 9 bases between. The CDR3 has 14 residues. The chain's CDR3 is CASSLSTVYNEQFF. The CDR3 DNA sequence: TGTGCCAGCAGCTTAAGTACAGTGTACAATGAGCAGTTCTTC.

V gene TRBV7-9 combines with J gene TRBJ1-1, with D perhaps matching TRBD1 (5 bases). Per the germline V gene, CDR1 is SEHNR and CDR2 is FQNEAQ (reference sequence). The CDR3 has 14 amino acids. V lost 2 bases, J lost 0 bases, and 7 bases lay in between. CDR3: CASSLQGMNTEAFF. For the CDR3, the DNA is TGTGCCAGCAGCTTACAGGGTATGAACACTGAAGCTTTCTTT.

The chain recombines TRBV5-1 with TRBJ2-3, with D tentatively TRBD1 (6 bases). Germline CDR1 reads SGHRS; CDR2 reads YFSETQ. V dropped 4 bases and J dropped 1 base, with 13 bases sitting between them. The length of the CDR3 is 15 residues. The CDR3 spells CASSPGWTGTDTQYF. The CDR3 coding sequence is TGCGCCAGCAGCCCAGGTTGGACAGGCACAGATACGCAGTATTTT.

The V and J genes are TRBV7-3 and TRBJ2-1; D might be TRBD2 (6 bases). The CDR3 runs 16 residues. The V gene's germline CDR1 is SGHTA and CDR2 FQGTGA. V was pared by 5 bases and J by 0 bases, with 14 bases between. The CDR3 is CASSRHGTYSYNEQFF. The DNA of the CDR3 is TGTGCCAGCAGCCGACACGGGACTTACTCCTACAATGAGCAGTTCTTC.

The chain links TRBV14 to TRBJ2-1; 10 bases fit TRBD2. The CDR3 is 15 residues long. Per the germline V gene, CDR1 is SGHDN and CDR2 is FVKESK. V lost 4 bases to trimming and J lost 2 bases; unmatched junction nucleotides: 2. The CDR3, as DNA: TGTGCCAGCAGCCCCCTAGCGGGGGCCTACAATGAGCAGTTCTTC. Its translation: CASSPLAGAYNEQFF.

V gene TRBV5-8 combines with J gene TRBJ2-7, with TRBD2 matching over 9 bases. Per germline, CDR1 SGHTS and CDR2 YDEGEE. This CDR3 has 14 residues. The V segment lost 3 bases and the J segment 5 bases; nucleotides outside the gene matches: 6. CDR3 DNA: TGTGCCAGCAGCTCGATAGCGGGAGCAGACGAGCAGTACTTC. Its protein is CASSSIAGADEQYF. The full variable domain, its missing parts supplied by reference TRBV5-8 and TRBJ2-7, is EAGVTQSPTHLIKTRGQQATLRCSPISGHTSVYWYQQALGLGLQFLLWYDEGEERNRGNFPPRFSGRQFPNYSSELNVNALELEDSALYLCASSSIAGADEQYFGPGTRLTVT.

This clone appeared a single time. The V gene is TRBV28, the J gene TRBJ2-7; 7 bases map to TRBD2. The germline CDR1 and CDR2 sequences are MDHEN and SYDVKM. This CDR3 is 14 amino acids long. V lost 1 base to trimming and J lost 9 bases; unmatched junction nucleotides: 9. This CDR3 is CASSLFVLAATQYF. CDR3 coding DNA: TGTGCCAGCAGTTTATTTGTTCTAGCGGCAACGCAGTACTTC.

V is TRBV9 and J is TRBJ1-5; TRBD1 matches 7 bases. Germline assignment: CDR1 SGDLS and CDR2 YYNGEE. Unmatched junction bases numbered 4, after V lost 3 bases and J lost 1 base. The length of the CDR3 is 15 residues. The CDR3: CASSATGVSNQPQHF. The CDR3 bases are TGTGCCAGCAGCGCAACAGGGGTGAGCAATCAGCCCCAGCATTTT. The full variable domain, its missing parts supplied by reference TRBV9 and TRBJ1-5, is DSGVTQTPKHLITATGQRVTLRCSPRSGDLSVYWYQQSLDQGLQFLIQYYNGEERAKGNILERFSAQQFPDLHSELNLSSLELGDSALYFCASSATGVSNQPQHFGDGTRLSIL.

The chain links TRBV6-5 to TRBJ2-7, with 9 bases that match TRBD1. CDR1 MNHEY and CDR2 SVGAGI come from the germline V gene. V shed 6 bases, J shed 4 bases, and the junction held 7 bases outside the gene matches. CDR3 size: 14 residues. The CDR3 DNA follows: TGTGCCAGCAGGGGACAGGGCACTATTTACGAGCAGTACTTC. Protein: CASRGQGTIYEQYF.

The rearrangement uses TRBV6-5 and TRBJ2-7; 9 bases are shared with TRBD1. Germline V CDR1 and CDR2: MNHEY, SVGAGI. With V trimmed by 5 bases and J by 6 bases, 5 bases remained unmatched. The CDR3 spans 13 residues. The CDR3 reads CASSRTGGVEQYF. The CDR3 DNA sequence: TGTGCCAGCAGTAGAACAGGGGGCGTCGAGCAGTACTTC.

The chain combines TRBV4-2 with TRBJ1-6, with TRBD1 as a possible D gene (6 bases). Between the trimmed V and J ends, which lost 0 bases and 8 bases, there was a span of 17 bases. This CDR3 region has 17 residues. CDR1 and CDR2 (germline): LGHNA, YNFKEQ. Here the CDR3 DNA reads TGTGCCAGCAGCCAAGAAGATCAGGGGAAGAGCTATTCACCCCTCCACTTT. Translated: CASSQEDQGKSYSPLHF.

The J gene is TRBJ1-5, the V gene TRBV28; a possible D gene is TRBD1 (5 bases). There are 15 residues in the CDR3. V shed 1 base and J shed 4 bases, with 11 bases lying between them. CDR1 and CDR2 from the germline V gene are MDHEN and SYDVKM. Here the CDR3 reads CASSLSSGFNQPQHF. The CDR3 DNA sequence: TGTGCCAGCAGTTTATCTTCAGGGTTTAATCAGCCCCAGCATTTT.

CDR3: CASSLDRVHNEQFF. The CDR3 nucleotides read TGCGCCAGCAGCTTGGACAGGGTTCACAATGAGCAGTTCTTC. This chain uses TRBV5-1 with TRBJ2-1, with D perhaps TRBD1 (6 bases). The length of the CDR3 is 14 residues. The V end was cut by 0 bases, the J end by 5 bases, with 9 bases between. The V gene's germline CDR1 is SGHRS and CDR2 YFSETQ.

The J gene is TRBJ2-2, the V gene TRBV6-4; D perhaps matches TRBD1 (6 bases). V was trimmed by 3 bases and J by 2 bases, leaving 10 bases between them. Germline CDR1 is MRHNA and CDR2 is SNTAGT. The CDR3 runs 15 residues. CDR3 bases: TGTGCCAGCAGTGATTCACAGGGTAACACCGGGGAGCTGTTTTTT. Its protein product is CASSDSQGNTGELFF.

The CDR3 DNA reads TGTGCCAGCAGCTTAGGCCAGGGGAACACTGAAGCTTTCTTT. It encodes CASSLGQGNTEAFF. The chain employs TRBV7-6 and TRBJ1-1; D is perhaps TRBD1 (5 bases). V lost 1 base and J lost 1, with 7 bases in between. The CDR3 spans 14 residues. Germline V CDR1 and CDR2: SGHVS, FNYEAQ.

The chain couples TRBV10-1 to TRBJ1-5; D unclear. V lost 5 bases and J lost 3, with 8 bases in between. The germline gives CDR1 WNHNN, CDR2 SYGVQD (reference sequence). The CDR3 is 13 amino acids. The CDR3 spells CASSTGDNQPQHF. DNA for the CDR3: TGCGCCAGCAGTACCGGGGACAATCAGCCCCAGCATTTT.

About this clone: A junction end diverges from the germline sequence, so it may reflect a read error. The chain has TRBV28 and TRBJ2-1, with 8 bases fitting TRBD2. This CDR3 is 11 amino acids long. The germline V gene has CDR1 MDHEN and CDR2 SYDVKM. The CDR3 DNA is TGTGCCAGCAGTGGCCCGGCGGGAGGAATCTTC. It translates to CASSGPAGGIF.

For this clone: Other DNA sequences of this sample code for an identical CDR3. The chain carries TRBV19 and TRBJ1-5; D remains ambiguous. The V and J ends lost 6 bases and 5 bases respectively, with 8 bases between them. CDR3 length: 12 residues. The germline V gene encodes CDR1 LNHDA and CDR2 SQIVND (reference sequence). Here the CDR3 reads CASRTGDQPQHF. CDR3 DNA: TGTGCCAGTAGGACCGGGGATCAGCCCCAGCATTTT.

This clone has only a few counts. Other DNA variants within this sample encode the same CDR3. This rearrangement joins TRBV6-5 to TRBJ2-7, with TRBD1 matching over 10 bases. Looked up from germline, CDR1 is MNHEY and CDR2 is SVGAGI. V was clipped by 6 bases and J by 0 bases; unmatched bases: 2. This CDR3 region has 14 residues. CDR3 in amino acids: CASSRTGGSYEQYF. CDR3 in DNA: TGTGCCAGCAGCAGGACAGGGGGCTCCTACGAGCAGTACTTC.